A selection of T cell receptor beta chains follows, all from one sample in a study of vaccination and CD4 T cells after COVID-19. Their specific antigens are unknown. TCRdb itself ran the PCR reads through MiXCR, one entry per CDR3 protein. There are 9,000 or so distinct CDR3 sequences in the sample; around 50% occur only once, and approximately 25% lies in the top ten. Input material: CD4+ T cells from blood, cultured in vitro. The receptors were sampled from a human donor in good health. The CDR3 runs from the conserved cysteine through the conserved F or W. Fields, in order: V gene, J gene, CDR3 protein.

V gene: TRBV25-1; J gene: TRBJ1-6; CDR3 protein: CASSEPGNSPLHF
V gene: TRBV6-1; J gene: TRBJ2-1; CDR3 protein: CASIGTGGGNEQFF
V gene: TRBV7-8; J gene: TRBJ1-2; CDR3 protein: CASSGGGAGAINYGYTF
V gene: TRBV19; J gene: TRBJ2-7; CDR3 protein: CASSVDRTNYEQYF
V gene: TRBV6-1; J gene: TRBJ2-6; CDR3 protein: CASSESLGGVGSGANVLTF
V gene: TRBV28; J gene: TRBJ1-1; CDR3 protein: CASSRPLDRAQGEAFF
V gene: TRBV16; J gene: TRBJ1-1; CDR3 protein: CASSQQGTEAFF
V gene: TRBV27; J gene: TRBJ2-5; CDR3 protein: CASSPLVAAAWETQYF
V gene: TRBV21-1; J gene: TRBJ1-4; CDR3 protein: CASDTGAWEKLFF
V gene: TRBV11-2; J gene: TRBJ1-6; CDR3 protein: CASSFRQVARPSDNLHF
V gene: TRBV29-1; J gene: TRBJ2-3; CDR3 protein: CSGRTGVADTQYF
V gene: TRBV18; J gene: TRBJ1-5; CDR3 protein: CASSRDRPGDNQPQHF
V gene: TRBV7-2; J gene: TRBJ2-3; CDR3 protein: CASSMEGVPTDTQYF
V gene: TRBV27; J gene: TRBJ1-2; CDR3 protein: CASSTRTGGANGYTF
V gene: TRBV6-1; J gene: TRBJ1-6; CDR3 protein: CASRHEGNSPLHF
V gene: TRBV18; J gene: TRBJ1-1; CDR3 protein: CASSPPWDSNTEAFF
V gene: TRBV6-5; J gene: TRBJ2-6; CDR3 protein: CASSFLGTGVSGANVLTF
V gene: TRBV20-1; J gene: TRBJ2-3; CDR3 protein: CSASRRAGPTDTQYF
V gene: TRBV20-1; J gene: TRBJ2-1; CDR3 protein: CSARNLLAGNEQFF
V gene: TRBV7-2; J gene: TRBJ2-2; CDR3 protein: CASSLPIPITGELFF
V gene: TRBV7-8; J gene: TRBJ2-7; CDR3 protein: CATSSSRDPRYEQYF
V gene: TRBV6-5; J gene: TRBJ2-7; CDR3 protein: CASSYNRPTAAGSYEQYF